Listed here are 8 T cell receptor beta chains from one sample, sequenced in a study of blood T cell repertoires in COVID-19. Here immunoSEQ multiplex PCR was the method, and the copy in TCRdb shows in-frame clones only, minus some. The sample records approximately 350,000 clones, about four fifths being singletons. The sample comprised PBMCs or T cells enriched from blood (not recorded which). These receptors came from a woman between 50 and 59 years old who had recovered from COVID-19.

The rearrangement joins TRBV6-5 to TRBJ1-1, with 9 bases matching TRBD1. There are 14 residues in the CDR3. Per germline, CDR1 MNHEY and CDR2 SVGAGI. J lost 0 bases, V lost 8 bases, and 4 bases had no gene match. The CDR3 sequence is CASGTGTMNTEAFF. The CDR3 DNA follows: TGTGCCAGCGGGACAGGGACGATGAACACTGAAGCTTTCTTT.

The chain has TRBV15 and TRBJ2-2, with 11 nucleotides matching TRBD1. The V and J ends lost 9 bases and 6 bases, in that order; junction bases with no gene match: 9. Germline V gene data show CDR1 as LNHNV and CDR2 as YYDKDF (reference sequence). The CDR3 is 15 amino acids. The CDR3 nucleotides are TGTGCCACGGAAAAGGACAGGGGGCGCCCCGGGGAGCTGTTTTTT. It codes for CATEKDRGRPGELFF.

The chain carries TRBV7-8 and TRBJ1-5; D ambiguous. CDR1 and CDR2 from the germline V gene are SGHVS and FQNEAQ. V lost 6 bases and J lost 2, with 8 bases in between. The CDR3 totals 13 residues. DNA for the CDR3: TGTGCCAGCAGGGGTCTAGGCAATCAGCCCCAGCATTTT. Protein: CASRGLGNQPQHF.

V usage is TRBV7-2 and J usage is TRBJ2-7, with a possible D match to TRBD1 (6 bases). V lost 2 bases and J 4 bases, leaving 18 bases between the germline ends. The germline V gene encodes CDR1 SGHTA and CDR2 FQGNSA. This CDR3 region has 16 residues. The CDR3 is CASSLREQGYWYEQYF. The CDR3 nucleotides read TGTGCCAGCAGCTTACGGGAACAGGGATATTGGTACGAGCAGTACTTC.

In its sample, this clone was seen once. J is TRBJ1-1 and V is TRBV27; TRBD1 matches 9 bases. The length of the CDR3 is 14 residues. J was trimmed by 5 bases and V by 3 bases; bases with no gene match: 4. CDR1 MNHEY and CDR2 SMNVEV come from the germline V gene (reference sequence). The CDR3 protein is CASSFRDRATEAFF. DNA for the CDR3: TGTGCCAGCAGTTTTCGGGACAGGGCTACTGAAGCTTTCTTT.

The rearrangement uses TRBV11-2 and TRBJ2-1; no definite D call. Germline V gives CDR1 SGHAT, CDR2 FQNNGV. The CDR3 has 12 residues. V lost 0 bases to trimming and J lost 7 bases, with 4 bases between them. CDR3 bases: TGTGCCAGCAGCTTAGATCGGAATGAGCAGTTCTTC. Encoded protein: CASSLDRNEQFF.

The chain combines TRBV7-8 with TRBJ2-2, with D perhaps matching TRBD2 (6 bases). Trimming pared 5 bases from V and 8 bases from J, leaving 21 bases between. Germline CDR1 SGHVS, CDR2 FQNEAQ. The CDR3 contains 16 residues. The CDR3 sequence: CASSPRAGMALGELFF. The CDR3 nucleotides read TGTGCCAGCAGCCCTAGGGCGGGGATGGCGTTGGGGGAGCTGTTTTTT.

Notes on this clone: The sample has other DNA sequences that encode this CDR3 too. V usage is TRBV30 and J usage is TRBJ1-5, with 7 bases matching TRBD1. The CDR3 spans 13 residues. With 2 bases clipped from V and 4 bases from J, the junction kept 2 bases outside the gene matches. Germline V gives CDR1 GTSNPN, CDR2 SVGIG (reference sequence). The CDR3 DNA follows: TGTGCCTGGAGTAGGGACAGTAATCAGCCCCAGCATTTT. Its translation: CAWSRDSNQPQHF. The full variable domain, with the rest looked up from reference TRBV30 and TRBJ1-5, is SQTIHQWPATLVQPVGSPLSLECTVEGTSNPNLYWYRQAAGRGLQLLFYSVGIGQISSEVPQNLSASRPQDRQFILSSKKLLLSDSGFYLCAWSRDSNQPQHFGDGTRLSIL.